This TCR beta chain was captured by sequencing in a study of cytomegalovirus exposure and HLA in healthy donors. This clone was found once. Its target is unknown. Study-wide results and limits: In vitro checks showed that a few CMV-associated chains really do target CMV antigens. An analysis that was carried out later associated 15,000 to 20,000 TCR beta sequences with HLA alleles at 0.05 false discovery rate. The authors enumerated under 200 TCR beta chains as linked to cytomegalovirus.

V trimming: 6 bases; J trimming: 1 base; junction bases outside the gene matches: 8. CDR1 is SGHRS and CDR2 is YFSETQ in the germline V gene. There are 16 residues in the CDR3. This PCR relied on a set of 60 Vbeta primers and 13 Jbeta primers. Produced via immunoSEQ multiplex PCR; TCRdb's table is partial and in-frame only. The profile covers roughly 100,000 clones, with under 85% appearing a single time and 1.3% taken by the ten largest. The TCR sequence derives from a man aged 25 to 45 in good health and CMV-seronegative. The specimen sequenced was PBMCs. V gene TRBV5-1 combines with J gene TRBJ2-3; 10 bases are a match to TRBD1. Here the CDR3 DNA reads TGCGCCAGCACCTCCTCCGGGACAGGGGGCACAGATACGCAGTATTTT. Translating it yields CASTSSGTGGTDTQYF.